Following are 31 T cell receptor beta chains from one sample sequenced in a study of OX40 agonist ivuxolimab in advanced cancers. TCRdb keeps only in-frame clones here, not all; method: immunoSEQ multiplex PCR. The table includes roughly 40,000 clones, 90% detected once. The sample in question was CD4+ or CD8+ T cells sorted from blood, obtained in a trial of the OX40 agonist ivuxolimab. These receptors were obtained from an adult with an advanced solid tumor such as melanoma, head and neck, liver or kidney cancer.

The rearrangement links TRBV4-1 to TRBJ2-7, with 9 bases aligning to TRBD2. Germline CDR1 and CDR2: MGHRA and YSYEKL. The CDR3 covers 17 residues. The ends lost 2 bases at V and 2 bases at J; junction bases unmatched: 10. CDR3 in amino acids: CASSQLRSASGTYEQYF. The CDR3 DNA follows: TGCGCCAGCAGCCAATTAAGGTCGGCTAGCGGGACCTACGAGCAGTACTTC.

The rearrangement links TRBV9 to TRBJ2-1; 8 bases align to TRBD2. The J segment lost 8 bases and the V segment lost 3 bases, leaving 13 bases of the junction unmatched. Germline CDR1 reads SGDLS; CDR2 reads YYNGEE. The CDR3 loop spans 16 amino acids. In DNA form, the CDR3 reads TGTGCCAGCAGCGGACCGACGAGCGGGAGTGTCTATGAGCAGTTCTTC. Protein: CASSGPTSGSVYEQFF.

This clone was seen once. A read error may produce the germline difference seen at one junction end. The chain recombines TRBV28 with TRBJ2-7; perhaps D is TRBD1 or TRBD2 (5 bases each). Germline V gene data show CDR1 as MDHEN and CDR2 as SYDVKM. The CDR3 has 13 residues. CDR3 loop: CASTLLNGGEQYF. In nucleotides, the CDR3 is TGTGCCAGCACTTTACTAAATGGGGGCGAGCAGTACTTC.

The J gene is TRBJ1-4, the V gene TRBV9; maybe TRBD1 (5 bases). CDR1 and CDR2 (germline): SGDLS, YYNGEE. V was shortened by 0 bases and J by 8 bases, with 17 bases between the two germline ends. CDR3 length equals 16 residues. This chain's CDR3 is CASSVGPGSLGEKLFF. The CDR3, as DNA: TGTGCCAGCAGCGTAGGCCCAGGGTCGTTGGGGGAAAAACTGTTTTTT. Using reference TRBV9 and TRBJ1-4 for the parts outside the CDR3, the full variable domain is DSGVTQTPKHLITATGQRVTLRCSPRSGDLSVYWYQQSLDQGLQFLIQYYNGEERAKGNILERFSAQQFPDLHSELNLSSLELGDSALYFCASSVGPGSLGEKLFFGSGTQLSVL.

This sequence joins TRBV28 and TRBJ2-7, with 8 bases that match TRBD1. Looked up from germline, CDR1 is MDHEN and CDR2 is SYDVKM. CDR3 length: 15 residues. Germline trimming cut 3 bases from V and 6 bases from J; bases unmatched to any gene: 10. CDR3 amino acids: CASSFSPGTGSEQYF. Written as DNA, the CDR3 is TGTGCCAGCAGTTTCTCTCCCGGGACAGGTTCCGAGCAGTACTTC.

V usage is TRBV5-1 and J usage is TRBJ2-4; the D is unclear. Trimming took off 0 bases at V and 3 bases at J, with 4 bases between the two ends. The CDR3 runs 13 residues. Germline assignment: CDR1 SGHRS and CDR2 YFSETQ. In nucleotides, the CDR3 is TGCGCCAGCAGCTTGGATGACAAAAACATTCAGTACTTC. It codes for CASSLDDKNIQYF.

CDR3 nucleotides: TGTGCCAGCGGCCTTGTGGGGGTGGCGACCCAGTACTTC. This encodes CASGLVGVATQYF. This rearrangement joins TRBV5-6 to TRBJ2-5; D may be TRBD1 or TRBD2 (5 bases each). Per germline, CDR1 SGHDT and CDR2 YYEEEE. With 7 bases removed from V and 7 bases from J, the gap between germline ends came to 17 bases. There are 13 residues in the CDR3. Supplemented by reference TRBV5-6 and TRBJ2-5, the full variable domain reads DAGVTQSPTHLIKTRGQQVTLRCSPKSGHDTVSWYQQALGQGPQFIFQYYEEEERQRGNFPDRFSGHQFPNYSSELNVNALLLGDSALYLCASGLVGVATQYFGPGTRLLVL.

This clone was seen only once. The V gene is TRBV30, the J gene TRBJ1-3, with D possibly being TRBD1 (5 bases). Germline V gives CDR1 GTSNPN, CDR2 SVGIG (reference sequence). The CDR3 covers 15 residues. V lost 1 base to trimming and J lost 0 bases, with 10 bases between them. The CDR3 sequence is CAWSAGTVSGNTIYF. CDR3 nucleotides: TGTGCCTGGAGTGCCGGGACGGTCTCTGGAAACACCATATATTTT.

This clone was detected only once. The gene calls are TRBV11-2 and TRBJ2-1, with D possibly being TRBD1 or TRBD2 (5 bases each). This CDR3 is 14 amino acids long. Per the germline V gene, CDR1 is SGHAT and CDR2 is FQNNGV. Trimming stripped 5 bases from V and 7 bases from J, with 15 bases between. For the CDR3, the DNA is TGTGCCAGCAGCCGGGACCTGCATATTAATGAGCAGTTCTTC. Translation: CASSRDLHINEQFF.

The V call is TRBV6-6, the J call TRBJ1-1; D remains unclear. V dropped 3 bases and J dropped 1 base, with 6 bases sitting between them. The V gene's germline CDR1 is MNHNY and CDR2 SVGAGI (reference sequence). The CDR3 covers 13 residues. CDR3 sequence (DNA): TGTGCCAGCAGTTATCTACAGAACACTGAAGCTTTCTTT. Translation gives CASSYLQNTEAFF.

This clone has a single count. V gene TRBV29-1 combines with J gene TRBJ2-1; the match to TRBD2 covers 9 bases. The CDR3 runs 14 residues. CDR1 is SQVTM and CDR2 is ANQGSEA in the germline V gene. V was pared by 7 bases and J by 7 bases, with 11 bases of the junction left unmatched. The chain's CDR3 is CSGKAGGSTNEQFF. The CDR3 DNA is TGCAGCGGGAAAGCGGGAGGTTCTACAAATGAGCAGTTCTTC.

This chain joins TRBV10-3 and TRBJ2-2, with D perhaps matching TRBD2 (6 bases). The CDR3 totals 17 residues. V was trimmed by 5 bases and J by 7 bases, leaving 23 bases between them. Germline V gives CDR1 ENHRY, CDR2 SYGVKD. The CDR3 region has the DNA TGTGCCATCAGTTCCCGGGGTCCAGCGGAGGGAGGCGGGGAGCTGTTTTTT. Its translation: CAISSRGPAEGGGELFF.

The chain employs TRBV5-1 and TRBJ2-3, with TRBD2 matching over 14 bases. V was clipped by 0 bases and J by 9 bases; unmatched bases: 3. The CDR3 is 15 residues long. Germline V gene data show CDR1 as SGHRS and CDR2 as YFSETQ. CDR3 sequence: CASSLATSGRDTQYF. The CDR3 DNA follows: TGCGCCAGCAGCTTGGCGACTAGCGGGAGGGACACGCAGTATTTT.

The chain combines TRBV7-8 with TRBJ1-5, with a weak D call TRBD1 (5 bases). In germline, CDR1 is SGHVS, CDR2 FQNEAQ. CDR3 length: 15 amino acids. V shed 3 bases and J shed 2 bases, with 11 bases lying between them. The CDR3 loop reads CASSFGRVGNQPQHF. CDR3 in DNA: TGTGCCAGCAGCTTCGGCAGGGTGGGCAATCAGCCCCAGCATTTT.

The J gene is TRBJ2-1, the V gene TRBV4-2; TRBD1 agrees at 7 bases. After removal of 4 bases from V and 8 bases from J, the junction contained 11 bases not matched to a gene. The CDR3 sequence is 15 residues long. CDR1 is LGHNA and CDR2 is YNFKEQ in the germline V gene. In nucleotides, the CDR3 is TGTGCCAGCAGCCTGGGACAGTGGGCGGTCGATGAGCAGTTCTTC. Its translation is CASSLGQWAVDEQFF.

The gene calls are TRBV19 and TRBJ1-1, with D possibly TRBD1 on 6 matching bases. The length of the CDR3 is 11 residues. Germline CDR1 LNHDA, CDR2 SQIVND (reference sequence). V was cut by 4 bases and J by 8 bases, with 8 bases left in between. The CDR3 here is CASSTGVEAFF. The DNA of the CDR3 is TGTGCCAGTAGTACAGGGGTCGAAGCTTTCTTT.

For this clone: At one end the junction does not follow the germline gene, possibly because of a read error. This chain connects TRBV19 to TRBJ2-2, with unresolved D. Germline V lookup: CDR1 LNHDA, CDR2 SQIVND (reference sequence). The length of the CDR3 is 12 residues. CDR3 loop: CASSMNPGELFF. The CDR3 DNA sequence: TGTGCCAGTAGTATGAACCCCGGGGAGCTGTTTTTT.

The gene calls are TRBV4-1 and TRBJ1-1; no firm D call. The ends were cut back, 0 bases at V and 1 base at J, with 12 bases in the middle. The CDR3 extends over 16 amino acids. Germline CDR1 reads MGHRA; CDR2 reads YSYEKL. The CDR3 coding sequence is TGCGCCAGCAGCCAAGATCTCCGGGTTGGGAACACTGAAGCTTTCTTT. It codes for CASSQDLRVGNTEAFF.

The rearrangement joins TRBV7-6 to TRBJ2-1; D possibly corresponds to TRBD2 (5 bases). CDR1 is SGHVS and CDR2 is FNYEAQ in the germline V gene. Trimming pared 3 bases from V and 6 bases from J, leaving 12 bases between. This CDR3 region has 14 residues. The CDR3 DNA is TGTGCCAGCAGCTTTTACGAGGGCGGCAATGAGCAGTTCTTC. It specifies CASSFYEGGNEQFF.

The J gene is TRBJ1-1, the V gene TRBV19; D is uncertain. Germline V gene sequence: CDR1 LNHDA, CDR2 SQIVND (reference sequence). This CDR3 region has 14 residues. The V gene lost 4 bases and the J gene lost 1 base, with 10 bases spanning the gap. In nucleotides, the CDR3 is TGTGCCAGTAGTACTAGTCGACAGAACACTGAAGCTTTCTTT. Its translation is CASSTSRQNTEAFF.

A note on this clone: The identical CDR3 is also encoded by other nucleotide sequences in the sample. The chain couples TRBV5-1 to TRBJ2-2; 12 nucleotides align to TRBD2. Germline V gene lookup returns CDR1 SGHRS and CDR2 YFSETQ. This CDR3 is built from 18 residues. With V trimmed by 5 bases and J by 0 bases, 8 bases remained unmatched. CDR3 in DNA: TGCGCCAGCAGACTAACGGGACTAGCGGGTGCGAACACCGGGGAGCTGTTTTTT. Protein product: CASRLTGLAGANTGELFF.

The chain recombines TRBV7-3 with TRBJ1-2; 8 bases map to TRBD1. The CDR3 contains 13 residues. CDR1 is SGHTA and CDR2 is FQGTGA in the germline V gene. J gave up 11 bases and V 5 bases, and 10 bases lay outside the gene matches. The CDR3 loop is CASSPRQGARYTF. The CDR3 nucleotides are TGTGCCAGCAGCCCAAGGCAGGGGGCGAGATACACCTTC. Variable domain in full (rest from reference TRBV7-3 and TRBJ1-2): GAGVSQTPSNKVTEKGKYVELRCDPISGHTALYWYRQSLGQGPEFLIYFQGTGAADDSGLPNDRFFAVRPEGSVSTLKIQRTERGDSAVYLCASSPRQGARYTFGSGTRLTVV.

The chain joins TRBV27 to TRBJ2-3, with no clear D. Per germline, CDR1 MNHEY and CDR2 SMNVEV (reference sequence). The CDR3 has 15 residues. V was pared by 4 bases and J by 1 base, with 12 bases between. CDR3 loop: CASSSQWTGTDTQYF. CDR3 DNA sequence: TGTGCCAGCAGTTCCCAGTGGACGGGCACAGATACGCAGTATTTT.

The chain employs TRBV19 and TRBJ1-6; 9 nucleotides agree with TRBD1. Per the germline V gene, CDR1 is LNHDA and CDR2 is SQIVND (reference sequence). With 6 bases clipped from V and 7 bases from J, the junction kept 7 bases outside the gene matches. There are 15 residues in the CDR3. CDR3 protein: CASRLQGAVNSPLHF. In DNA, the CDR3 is TGTGCCAGTAGACTACAGGGGGCAGTGAATTCACCCCTCCACTTT.

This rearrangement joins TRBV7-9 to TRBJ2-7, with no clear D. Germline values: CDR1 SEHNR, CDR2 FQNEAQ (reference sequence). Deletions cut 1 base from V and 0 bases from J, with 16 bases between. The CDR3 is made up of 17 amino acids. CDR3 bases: TGTGCCAGCAGCTTAGAGGCTGTGATCCCTGGCTCCTACGAGCAGTACTTC. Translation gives CASSLEAVIPGSYEQYF.

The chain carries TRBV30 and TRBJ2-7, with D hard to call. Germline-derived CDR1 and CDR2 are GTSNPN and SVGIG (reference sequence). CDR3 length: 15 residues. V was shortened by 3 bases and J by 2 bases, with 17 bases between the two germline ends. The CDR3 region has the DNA TGTGCCTGGAGGCGGCGAGCCCCACCTGCCTACGAGCAGTACTTC. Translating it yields CAWRRRAPPAYEQYF.

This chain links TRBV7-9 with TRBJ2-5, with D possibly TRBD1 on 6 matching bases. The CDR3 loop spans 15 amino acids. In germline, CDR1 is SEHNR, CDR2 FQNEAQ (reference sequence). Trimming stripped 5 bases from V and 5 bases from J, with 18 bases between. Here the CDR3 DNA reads TGTGCCAGCAGCGTTCCACAGGGTTTGTGGGAGACCCAGTACTTC. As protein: CASSVPQGLWETQYF.

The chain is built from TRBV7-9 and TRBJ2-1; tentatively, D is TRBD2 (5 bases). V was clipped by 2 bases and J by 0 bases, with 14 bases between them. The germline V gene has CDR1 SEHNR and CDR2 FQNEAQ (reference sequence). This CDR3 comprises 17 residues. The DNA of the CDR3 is TGTGCCAGCAGCTTAAGTGAGAGGGTAATCTCCTACAATGAGCAGTTCTTC. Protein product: CASSLSERVISYNEQFF.

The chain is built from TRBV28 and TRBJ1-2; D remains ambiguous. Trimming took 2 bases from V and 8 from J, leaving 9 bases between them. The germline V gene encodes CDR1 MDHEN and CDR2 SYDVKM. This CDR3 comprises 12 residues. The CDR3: CASSLNTYGYTF. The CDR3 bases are TGTGCCAGCAGTTTAAATACGTACGGCTACACCTTC.

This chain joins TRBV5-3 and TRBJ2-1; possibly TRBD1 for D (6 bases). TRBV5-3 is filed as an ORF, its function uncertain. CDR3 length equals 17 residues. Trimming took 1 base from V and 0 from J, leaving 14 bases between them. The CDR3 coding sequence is TGTGCCAGAAGCTTGCCAGCCTTAGGGGGCTCCTACAATGAGCAGTTCTTC. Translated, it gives CARSLPALGGSYNEQFF.

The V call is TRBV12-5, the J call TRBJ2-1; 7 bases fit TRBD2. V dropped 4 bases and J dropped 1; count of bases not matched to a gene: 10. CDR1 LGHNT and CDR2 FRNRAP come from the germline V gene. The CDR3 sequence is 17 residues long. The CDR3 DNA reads TGTGCTAGTGGTTCCTCGGGGGGAGGGAGTTCCTACAATGAGCAGTTCTTC. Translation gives CASGSSGGGSSYNEQFF.